The 4 T cell receptor beta chains below come from one sample, sequenced in a study of T cells after yellow fever vaccination. In TCRdb, the 5' RACE reads were re-called with MiXCR into one record per CDR3 protein. The sample records under 600,000 distinct CDR3 sequences, about 13% being singletons. Sequencing used PBMCs, obtained on the day of the yellow fever booster vaccination. These receptors were collected from a man younger than 40 who received the YFV17D yellow fever vaccine.

The chain combines TRBV5-1 with TRBJ2-7; no definite D call. V was cut by 4 bases and J by 5 bases, with 10 bases left in between. The CDR3 extends over 12 amino acids. The V gene's germline CDR1 is SGHRS and CDR2 YFSETQ. CDR3 amino acids: CASSAVDDEQYF. The CDR3 DNA follows: TGCGCCAGCAGCGCGGTTGACGACGAGCAGTACTTC.

The chain combines TRBV5-4 with TRBJ2-5, with no clear D. This CDR3 is built from 14 residues. Per the germline V gene, CDR1 is SGHNT and CDR2 is YYREEE (reference sequence). The V and J ends lost 4 bases and 2 bases respectively, with 12 bases between them. The CDR3 DNA reads TGTGCCAGCAGCCCCGACTTGCCTCAAGAGACCCAGTACTTC. It specifies CASSPDLPQETQYF.

This clonotype has only a few counts. The chain is built from TRBV29-1 and TRBJ1-2; D not resolved. The CDR3 runs 12 residues. Germline CDR1 and CDR2: SQVTM and ANQGSEA. Trimming took 6 bases from V and 3 from J, leaving 11 bases between them. CDR3 sequence (DNA): TGCAGCGTGGACGGAAGTTACTATGGCTACACCTTC. It encodes CSVDGSYYGYTF.

This clonotype was picked up many times. The rearrangement joins TRBV5-1 to TRBJ2-1; TRBD2 aligns across 8 bases. Germline V gives CDR1 SGHRS, CDR2 YFSETQ. V trimming: 7 bases; J trimming: 0 bases; junction bases outside the gene matches: 9. The CDR3 loop spans 16 amino acids. The CDR3 region has the DNA TGCGCCAGCGAACTAGCGGCAACAAGCTCCTACAATGAGCAGTTCTTC. Encoded protein: CASELAATSSYNEQFF.